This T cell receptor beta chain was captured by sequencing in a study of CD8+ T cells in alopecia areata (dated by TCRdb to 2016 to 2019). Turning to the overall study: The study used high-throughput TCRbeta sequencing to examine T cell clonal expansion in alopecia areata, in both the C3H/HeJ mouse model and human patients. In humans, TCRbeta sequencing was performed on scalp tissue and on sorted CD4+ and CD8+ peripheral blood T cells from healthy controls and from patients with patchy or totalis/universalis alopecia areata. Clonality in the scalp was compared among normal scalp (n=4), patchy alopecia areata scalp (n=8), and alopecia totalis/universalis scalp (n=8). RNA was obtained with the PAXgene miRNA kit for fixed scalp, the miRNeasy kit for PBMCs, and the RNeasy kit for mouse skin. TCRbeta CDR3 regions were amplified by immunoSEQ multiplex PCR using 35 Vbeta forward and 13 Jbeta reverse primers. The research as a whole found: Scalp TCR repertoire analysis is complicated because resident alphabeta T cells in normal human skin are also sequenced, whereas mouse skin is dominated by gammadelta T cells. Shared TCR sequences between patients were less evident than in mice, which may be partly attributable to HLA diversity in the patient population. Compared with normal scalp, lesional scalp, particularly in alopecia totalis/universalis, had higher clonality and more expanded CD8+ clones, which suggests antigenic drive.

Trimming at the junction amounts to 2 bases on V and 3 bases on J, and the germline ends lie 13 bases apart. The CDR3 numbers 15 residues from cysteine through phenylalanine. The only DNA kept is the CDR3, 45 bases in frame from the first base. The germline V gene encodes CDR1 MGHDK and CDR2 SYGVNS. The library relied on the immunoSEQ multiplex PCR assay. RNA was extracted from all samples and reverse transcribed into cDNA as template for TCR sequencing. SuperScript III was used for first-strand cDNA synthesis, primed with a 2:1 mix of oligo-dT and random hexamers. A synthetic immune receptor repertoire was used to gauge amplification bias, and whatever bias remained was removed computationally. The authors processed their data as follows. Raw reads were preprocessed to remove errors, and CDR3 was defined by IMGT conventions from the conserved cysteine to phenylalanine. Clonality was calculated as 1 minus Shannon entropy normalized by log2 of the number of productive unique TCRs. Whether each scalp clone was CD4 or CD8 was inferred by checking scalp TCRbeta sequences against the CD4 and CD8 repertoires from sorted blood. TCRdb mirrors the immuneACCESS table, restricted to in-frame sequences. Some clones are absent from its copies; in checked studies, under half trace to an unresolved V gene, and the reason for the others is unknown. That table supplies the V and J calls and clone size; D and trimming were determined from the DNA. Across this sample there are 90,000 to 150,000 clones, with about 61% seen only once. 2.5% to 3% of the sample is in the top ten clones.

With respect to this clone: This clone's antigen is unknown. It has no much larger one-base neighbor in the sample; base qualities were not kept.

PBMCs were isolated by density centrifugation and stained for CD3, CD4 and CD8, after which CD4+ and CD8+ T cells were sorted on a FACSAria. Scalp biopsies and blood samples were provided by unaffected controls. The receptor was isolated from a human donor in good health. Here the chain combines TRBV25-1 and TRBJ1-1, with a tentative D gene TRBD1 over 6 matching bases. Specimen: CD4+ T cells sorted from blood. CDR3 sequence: CASSEQQGGHTEAFF. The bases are TGTGCCAGCAGTGAACAACAGGGTGGTCACACTGAAGCTTTCTTT.